This T cell receptor beta chain was obtained from a study of response to subunit inactivated influenza vaccine. TCRdb redid the calling of the RT-PCR reads with MiXCR, one entry per CDR3 protein. The table has about 570,000 distinct CDR3 sequences, about 11% seen once. V shed 2 bases, J shed 3 bases, and the junction held 3 bases outside the gene matches. Germline V gene sequence: CDR1 SQVTM, CDR2 ANQGSEA. The CDR3 loop spans 14 amino acids. This clonotype has more than one count but fewer than ten. These data are also associated with another study on T cells expressing NK-cell markers. That work states: Making the TCR beta cDNA relied on 5'RACE template switching with UMIs. It was from sorted CD3+CD56+NKG2C+, CD3+CD56+NKG2C- and CD3+CD56-NKG2C+ T cells that TCR beta repertoires came. Dominant NKG2C+ clonotype frequencies of 1.0-7.0% of CD8+ T cells were measured in a handful of donors. These same clonotypes (in a few donors) also led the CD3+CD56-NKG2C+ fraction. Expanded clones of NKG2C+ T cells had an unclear HCMV specificity.

The material was PBMCs from blood, obtained on the day of vaccination. The TCR sequence derives from a man aged 45-60 years who received an inactivated influenza vaccine. The V and J genes are TRBV29-1 and TRBJ2-3, with 9 bases matching TRBD2. The CDR3 bases are TGCAGCGTTGAAACTAGCGGGTCTACAGATACGCAGTATTTT. Residues: CSVETSGSTDTQYF.